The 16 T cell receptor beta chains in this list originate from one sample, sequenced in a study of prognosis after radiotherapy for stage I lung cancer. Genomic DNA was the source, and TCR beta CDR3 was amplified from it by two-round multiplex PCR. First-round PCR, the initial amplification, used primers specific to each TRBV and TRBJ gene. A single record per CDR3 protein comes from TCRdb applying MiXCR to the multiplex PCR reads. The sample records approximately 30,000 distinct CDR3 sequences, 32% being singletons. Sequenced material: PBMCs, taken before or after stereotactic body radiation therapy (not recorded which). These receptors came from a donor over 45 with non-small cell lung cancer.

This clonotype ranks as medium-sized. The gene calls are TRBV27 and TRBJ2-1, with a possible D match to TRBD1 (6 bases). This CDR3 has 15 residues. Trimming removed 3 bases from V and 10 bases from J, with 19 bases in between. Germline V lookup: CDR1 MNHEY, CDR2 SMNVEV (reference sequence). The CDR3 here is CASSFFGQRGTEQFF. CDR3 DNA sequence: TGTGCCAGCAGTTTTTTTGGGCAGAGGGGGACCGAGCAGTTCTTC.

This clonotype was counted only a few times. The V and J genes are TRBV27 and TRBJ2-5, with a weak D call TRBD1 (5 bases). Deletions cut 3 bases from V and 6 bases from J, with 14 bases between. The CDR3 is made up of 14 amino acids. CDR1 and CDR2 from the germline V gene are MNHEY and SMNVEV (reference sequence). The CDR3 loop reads CASSFWAGSKTQYF. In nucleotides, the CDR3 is TGTGCCAGCAGTTTCTGGGCAGGGTCGAAGACCCAGTACTTC.

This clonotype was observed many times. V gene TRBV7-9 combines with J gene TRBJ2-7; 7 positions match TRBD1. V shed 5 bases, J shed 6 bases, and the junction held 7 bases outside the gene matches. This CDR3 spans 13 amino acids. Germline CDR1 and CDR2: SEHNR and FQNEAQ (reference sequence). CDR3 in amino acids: CASSALTGIEQYF. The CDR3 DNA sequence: TGTGCCAGCAGCGCCTTGACAGGGATCGAGCAGTACTTC.

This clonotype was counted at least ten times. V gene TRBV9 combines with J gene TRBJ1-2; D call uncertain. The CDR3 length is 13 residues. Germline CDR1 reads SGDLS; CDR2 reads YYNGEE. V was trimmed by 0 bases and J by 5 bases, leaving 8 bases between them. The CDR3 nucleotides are TGTGCCAGCAGCGTAGGAATAGGGTATGGCTACACCTTC. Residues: CASSVGIGYGYTF.

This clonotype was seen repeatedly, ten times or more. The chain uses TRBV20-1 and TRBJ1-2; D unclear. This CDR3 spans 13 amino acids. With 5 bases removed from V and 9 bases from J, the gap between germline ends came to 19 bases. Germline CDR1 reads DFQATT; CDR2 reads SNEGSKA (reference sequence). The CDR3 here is CSAVRRPVFSYTF. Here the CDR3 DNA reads TGCAGTGCTGTCAGGCGACCGGTCTTTAGCTACACCTTC.

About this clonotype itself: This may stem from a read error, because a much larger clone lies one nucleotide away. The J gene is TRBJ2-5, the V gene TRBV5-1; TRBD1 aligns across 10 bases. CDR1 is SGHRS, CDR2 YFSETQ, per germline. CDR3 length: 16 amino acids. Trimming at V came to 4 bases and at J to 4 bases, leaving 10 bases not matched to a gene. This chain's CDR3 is CASSPVSTGGGETQYF. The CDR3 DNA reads TGCGCCAGCAGCCCTGTGTCGACAGGGGGCGGAGAGACCCAGTACTTC. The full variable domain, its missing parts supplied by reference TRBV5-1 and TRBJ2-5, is KAGVTQTPRYLIKTRGQQVTLSCSPISGHRSVSWYQQTPGQGLQFLFEYFSETQRNKGNFPGRFSGRQFSNSRSEMNVSTLELGDSALYLCASSPVSTGGGETQYFGPGTRLLVL.

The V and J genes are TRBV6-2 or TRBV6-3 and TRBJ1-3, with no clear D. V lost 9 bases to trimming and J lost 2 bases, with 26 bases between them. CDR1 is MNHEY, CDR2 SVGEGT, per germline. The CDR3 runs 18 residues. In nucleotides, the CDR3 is TGTGCCAGTATTGACTCGGCCGGTCGGAGGGCCACTGGAAACACCATATATTTT. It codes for CASIDSAGRRATGNTIYF.

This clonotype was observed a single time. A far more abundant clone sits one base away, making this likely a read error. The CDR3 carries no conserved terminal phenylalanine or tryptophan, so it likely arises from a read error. The CDR3 DNA sequence: TGTGCCAGCAGCTTAGGACAGGGCACAGATACGCAGTATCTT. Encoded protein: CASSLGQGTDTQYL. V usage is TRBV7-9 and J usage is TRBJ2-3, with D perhaps matching TRBD1 (6 bases). The germline V gene encodes CDR1 SEHNR and CDR2 FQNEAQ (reference sequence). Trimming cost V 1 base and J 1 base, with 6 bases left between them. The CDR3 totals 14 residues.

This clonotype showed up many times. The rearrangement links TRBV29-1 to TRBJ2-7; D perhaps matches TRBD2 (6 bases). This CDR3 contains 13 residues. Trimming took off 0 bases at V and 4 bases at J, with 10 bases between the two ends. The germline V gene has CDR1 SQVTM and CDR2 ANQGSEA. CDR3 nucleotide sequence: TGCAGCGTTGAAGATCTCGGGAGTTACGAGCAGTACTTC. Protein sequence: CSVEDLGSYEQYF.

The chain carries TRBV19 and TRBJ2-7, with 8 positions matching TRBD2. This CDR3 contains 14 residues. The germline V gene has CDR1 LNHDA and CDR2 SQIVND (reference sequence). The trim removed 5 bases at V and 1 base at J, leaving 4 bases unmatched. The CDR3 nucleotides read TGTGCCAGTAGTCCAGCGGGGGCATCCTACGAGCAGTACTTC. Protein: CASSPAGASYEQYF.

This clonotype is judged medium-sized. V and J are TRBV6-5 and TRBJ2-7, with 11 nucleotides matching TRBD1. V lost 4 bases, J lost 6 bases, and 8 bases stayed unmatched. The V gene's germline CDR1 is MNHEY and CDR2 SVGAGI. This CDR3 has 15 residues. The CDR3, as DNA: TGTGCCAGCAGTTTATACCGGGACAGGGGGACCGAGCAGTACTTC. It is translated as CASSLYRDRGTEQYF.

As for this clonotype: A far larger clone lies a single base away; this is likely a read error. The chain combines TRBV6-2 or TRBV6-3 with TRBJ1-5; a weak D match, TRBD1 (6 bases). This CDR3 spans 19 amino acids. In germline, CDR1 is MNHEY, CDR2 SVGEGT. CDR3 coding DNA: TGTACCAGCAGAACTGGTGGCAGGGGCCCCGAATGGAGCAATCAGCCCCAGCATTTT. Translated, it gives CTSRTGGRGPEWSNQPQHF.

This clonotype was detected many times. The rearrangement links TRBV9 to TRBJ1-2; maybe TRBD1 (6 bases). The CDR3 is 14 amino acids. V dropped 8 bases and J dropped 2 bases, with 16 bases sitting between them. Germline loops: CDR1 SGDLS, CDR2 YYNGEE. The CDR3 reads CASTEGGANYGYTF. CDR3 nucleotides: TGTGCCAGTACAGAGGGGGGCGCGAACTATGGCTACACCTTC.

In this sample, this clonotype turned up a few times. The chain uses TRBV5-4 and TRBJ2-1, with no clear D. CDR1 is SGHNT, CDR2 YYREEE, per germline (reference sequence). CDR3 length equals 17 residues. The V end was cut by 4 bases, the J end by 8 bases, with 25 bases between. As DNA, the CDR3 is TGTGCCAGCAGCATCCGGACGGCTTCTTGGTTCGTCGATGAGCAGTTCTTC. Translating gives CASSIRTASWFVDEQFF.

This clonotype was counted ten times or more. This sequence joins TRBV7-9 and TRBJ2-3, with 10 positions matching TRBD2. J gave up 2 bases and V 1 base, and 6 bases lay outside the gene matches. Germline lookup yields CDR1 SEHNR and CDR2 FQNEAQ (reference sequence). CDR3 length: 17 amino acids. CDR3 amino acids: CASSLVPTSGFTDTQYF. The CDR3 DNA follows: TGTGCCAGCAGCTTAGTTCCGACTAGCGGGTTCACAGATACGCAGTATTTT. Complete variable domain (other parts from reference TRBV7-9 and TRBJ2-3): DTGVSQNPRHKITKRGQNVTFRCDPISEHNRLYWYRQTLGQGPEFLTYFQNEAQLEKSRLLSDRFSAERPKGSFSTLEIQRTEQGDSAMYLCASSLVPTSGFTDTQYFGPGTRLTVL.

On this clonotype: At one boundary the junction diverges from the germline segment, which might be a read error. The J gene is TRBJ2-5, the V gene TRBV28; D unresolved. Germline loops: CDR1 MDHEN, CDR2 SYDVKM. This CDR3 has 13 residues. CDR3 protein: CASEMPHQETKYF. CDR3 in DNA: TGTGCCAGCGAGATGCCGCACCAAGAGACCAAGTACTTC. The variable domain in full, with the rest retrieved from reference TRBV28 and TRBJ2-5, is DVKVTQSSRYLVKRTGEKVFLECVQDMDHENMFWYRQDPGLGLRLIYFSYDVKMKEKGDIPEGYSVSREKKERFSLILESASTNQTSMYLCASEMPHQETKYFGPGTRLLVL.